This T cell receptor beta chain stems from a study of blood T cells in healthy people across ages. V was clipped by 3 bases and J by 9 bases, with 16 bases between them. Germline assignment: CDR1 SGDLS and CDR2 YYNGEE. The CDR3 totals 13 residues. This clonotype came up once. Its specificity is not known. Extractions gave at least 5.5 micrograms of total RNA per sample. The study's findings and limits: The study found more naive CD4+ cells and higher diversity in long-lived than aged donors. Diversity estimates from one million T cells were considered underestimates.

A second about 7 to 11 cycle PCR used barcoded and J-beta primers. A template-switch adaptor with 12 random nucleotides tagged each cDNA molecule. MiXCR was run by TCRdb on the 5' RACE reads, yielding one entry per CDR3 protein. The table has hundreds of thousands of distinct CDR3 sequences, approximately 67% seen once. The chain links TRBV9 to TRBJ2-7, with D tentatively TRBD2 (6 bases). Sample: blood. This TCR derives from a man younger than 40 in good health. In DNA form, the CDR3 reads TGTGCCAGCAGCGAATTCGGGGGAGGTGTGCAGTACTTC. It encodes CASSEFGGGVQYF.